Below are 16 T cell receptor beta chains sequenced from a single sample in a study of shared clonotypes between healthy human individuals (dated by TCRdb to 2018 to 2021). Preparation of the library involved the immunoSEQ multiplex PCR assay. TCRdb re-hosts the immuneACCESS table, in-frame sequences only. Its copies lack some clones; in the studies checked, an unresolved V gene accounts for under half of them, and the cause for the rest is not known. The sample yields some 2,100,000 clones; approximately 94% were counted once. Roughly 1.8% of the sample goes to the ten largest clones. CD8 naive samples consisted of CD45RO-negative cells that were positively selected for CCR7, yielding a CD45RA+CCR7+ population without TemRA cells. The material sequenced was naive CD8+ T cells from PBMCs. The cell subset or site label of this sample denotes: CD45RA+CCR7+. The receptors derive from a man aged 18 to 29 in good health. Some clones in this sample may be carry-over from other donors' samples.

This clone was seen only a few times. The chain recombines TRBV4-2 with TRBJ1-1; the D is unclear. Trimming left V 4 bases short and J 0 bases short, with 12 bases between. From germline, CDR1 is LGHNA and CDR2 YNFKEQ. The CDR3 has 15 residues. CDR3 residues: CASSLSGQMNTEAFF. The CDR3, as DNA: TGTGCCAGCAGCCTCTCCGGGCAGATGAACACTGAAGCTTTCTTT.

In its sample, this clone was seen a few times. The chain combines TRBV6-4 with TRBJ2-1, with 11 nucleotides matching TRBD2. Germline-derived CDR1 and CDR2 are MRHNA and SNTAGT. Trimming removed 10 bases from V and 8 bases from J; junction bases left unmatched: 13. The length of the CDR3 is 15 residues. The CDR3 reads CATSPLAGGPDEQFF. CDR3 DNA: TGTGCCACCTCCCCATTAGCGGGAGGGCCGGATGAGCAGTTCTTC.

This CDR3 reads CASRFPGQNTEAFF. CDR3 nucleotide sequence: TGTGCCAGCAGGTTTCCGGGACAAAACACTGAAGCTTTCTTT. This rearrangement joins TRBV7-9 to TRBJ1-1; D is perhaps TRBD1 (6 bases). The germline V and J ends were trimmed by 6 bases and 2 bases, with 13 bases remaining between them. The CDR3 runs to 14 residues. Germline V CDR1 and CDR2: SEHNR, FQNEAQ (reference sequence).

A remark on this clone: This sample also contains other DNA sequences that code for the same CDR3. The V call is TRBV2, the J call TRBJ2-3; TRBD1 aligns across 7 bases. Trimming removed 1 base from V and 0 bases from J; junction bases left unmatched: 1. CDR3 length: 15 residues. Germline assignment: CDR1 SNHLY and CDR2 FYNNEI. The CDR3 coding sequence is TGTGCCAGCAGTGAAGGCAGGGGGAGCACAGATACGCAGTATTTT. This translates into CASSEGRGSTDTQYF.

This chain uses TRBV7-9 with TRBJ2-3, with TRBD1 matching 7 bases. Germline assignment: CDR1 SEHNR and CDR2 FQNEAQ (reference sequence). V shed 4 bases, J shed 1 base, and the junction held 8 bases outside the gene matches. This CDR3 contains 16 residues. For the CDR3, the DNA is TGTGCCAGCAGCTCAAACAGGGGAGTGGGCACAGATACGCAGTATTTT. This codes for CASSSNRGVGTDTQYF. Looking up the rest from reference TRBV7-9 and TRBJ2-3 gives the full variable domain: DTGVSQNPRHKITKRGQNVTFRCDPISEHNRLYWYRQTLGQGPEFLTYFQNEAQLEKSRLLSDRFSAERPKGSFSTLEIQRTEQGDSAMYLCASSSNRGVGTDTQYFGPGTRLTVL.

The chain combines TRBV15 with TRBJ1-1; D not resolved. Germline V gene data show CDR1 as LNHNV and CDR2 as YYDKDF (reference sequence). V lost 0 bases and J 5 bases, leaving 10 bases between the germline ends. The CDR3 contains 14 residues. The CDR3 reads CATSRDQSTTEAFF. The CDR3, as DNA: TGTGCCACCAGCAGAGATCAGTCTACGACTGAAGCTTTCTTT.

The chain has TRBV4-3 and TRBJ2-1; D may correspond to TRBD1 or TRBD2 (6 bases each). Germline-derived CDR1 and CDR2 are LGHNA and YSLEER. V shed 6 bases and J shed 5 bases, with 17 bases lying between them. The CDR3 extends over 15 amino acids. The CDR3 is CASRQGTGVDNEQFF. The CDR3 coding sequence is TGCGCCAGCAGGCAGGGGACTGGCGTCGACAATGAGCAGTTCTTC.

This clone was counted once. CDR3 in amino acids: CASAPGREGVEYGYTF. The CDR3 nucleotides read TGTGCCAGCGCACCCGGGAGGGAGGGTGTGGAGTATGGCTACACCTTC. The chain carries TRBV19 and TRBJ1-2, with unresolved D. The CDR3 sequence is 16 residues long. In germline, CDR1 is LNHDA, CDR2 SQIVND (reference sequence). Trimming removed 9 bases at V and 5 bases at J, with 25 bases between.

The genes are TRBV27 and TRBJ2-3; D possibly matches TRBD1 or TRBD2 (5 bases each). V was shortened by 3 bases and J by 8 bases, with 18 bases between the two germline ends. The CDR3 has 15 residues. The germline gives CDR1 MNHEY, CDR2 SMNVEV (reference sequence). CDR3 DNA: TGTGCCAGCAGTTTCGGACATGCCCAGAGGGGTACGCAGTATTTT. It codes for CASSFGHAQRGTQYF.

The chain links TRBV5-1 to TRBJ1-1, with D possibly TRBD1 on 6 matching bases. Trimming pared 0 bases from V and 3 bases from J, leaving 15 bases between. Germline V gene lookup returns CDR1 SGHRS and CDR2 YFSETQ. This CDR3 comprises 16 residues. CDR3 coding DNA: TGCGCCAGCAGCTTGGAGAAGTTAGGGGGGGACACTGAAGCTTTCTTT. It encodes CASSLEKLGGDTEAFF.

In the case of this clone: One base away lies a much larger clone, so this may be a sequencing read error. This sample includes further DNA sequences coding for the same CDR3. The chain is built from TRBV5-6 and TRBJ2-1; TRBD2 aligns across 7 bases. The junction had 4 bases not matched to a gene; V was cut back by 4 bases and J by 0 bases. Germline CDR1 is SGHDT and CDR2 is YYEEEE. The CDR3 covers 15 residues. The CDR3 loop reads CASSPGGSSYNEQFF. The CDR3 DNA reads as TGTGCCAGCAGCCCGGGCGGGAGCTCCTACAATGAGCAGTTCTTC.

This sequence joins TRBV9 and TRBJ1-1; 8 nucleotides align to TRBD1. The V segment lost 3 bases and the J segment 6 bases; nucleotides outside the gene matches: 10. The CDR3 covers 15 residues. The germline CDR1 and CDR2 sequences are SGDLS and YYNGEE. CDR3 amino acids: CASSGNGQGPPEAFF. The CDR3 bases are TGTGCCAGCAGCGGTAACGGACAGGGTCCCCCTGAAGCTTTCTTT.

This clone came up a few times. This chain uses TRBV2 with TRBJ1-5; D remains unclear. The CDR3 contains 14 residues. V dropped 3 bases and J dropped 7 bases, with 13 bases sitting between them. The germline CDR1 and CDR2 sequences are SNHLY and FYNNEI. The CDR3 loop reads CASSDTVGGQPQHF. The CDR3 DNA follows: TGTGCCAGCAGTGACACAGTCGGAGGGCAGCCCCAGCATTTT.

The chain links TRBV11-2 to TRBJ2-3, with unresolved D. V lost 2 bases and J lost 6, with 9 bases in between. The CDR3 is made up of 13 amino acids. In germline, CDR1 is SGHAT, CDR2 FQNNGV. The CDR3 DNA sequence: TGTGCCAGCAGCTTAAGTACGCGGGATACGCAGTATTTT. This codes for CASSLSTRDTQYF. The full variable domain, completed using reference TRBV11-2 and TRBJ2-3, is EAGVAQSPRYKIIEKRQSVAFWCNPISGHATLYWYQQILGQGPKLLIQFQNNGVVDDSQLPKDRFSAERLKGVDSTLKIQPAKLEDSAVYLCASSLSTRDTQYFGPGTRLTVL.

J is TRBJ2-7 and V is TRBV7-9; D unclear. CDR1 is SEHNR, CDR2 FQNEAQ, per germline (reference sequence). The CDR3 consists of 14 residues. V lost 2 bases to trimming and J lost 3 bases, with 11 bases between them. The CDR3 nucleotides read TGTGCCAGCAGCTTAACCACCCCACACTACGAGCAGTACTTC. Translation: CASSLTTPHYEQYF. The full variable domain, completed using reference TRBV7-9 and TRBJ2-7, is DTGVSQNPRHKITKRGQNVTFRCDPISEHNRLYWYRQTLGQGPEFLTYFQNEAQLEKSRLLSDRFSAERPKGSFSTLEIQRTEQGDSAMYLCASSLTTPHYEQYFGPGTRLTVT.

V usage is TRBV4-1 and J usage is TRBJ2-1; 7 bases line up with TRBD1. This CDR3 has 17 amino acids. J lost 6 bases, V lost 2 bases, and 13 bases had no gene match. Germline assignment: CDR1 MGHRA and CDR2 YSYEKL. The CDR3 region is CASSQYISTGNSNEQFF. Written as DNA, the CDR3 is TGCGCCAGCAGCCAATATATCTCGACAGGGAACAGCAATGAGCAGTTCTTC.